This is a list of T cell receptor beta chains from one sample in a study of blood T cells in healthy people across ages. TCRdb re-called the 5' RACE reads with MiXCR, one entry per CDR3 protein. Of around 790,000 distinct CDR3 sequences listed, around 45% are singletons. Sequencing was performed on blood. These receptors came from a man in his sixties in good health. Both conserved end residues are part of each CDR3.

CDR3aa	v_gene	j_gene
CASSQVFRGDGSPLHF	TRBV4-3	TRBJ1-6
CASSFQTGRNEKLFF	TRBV7-2	TRBJ1-4
CASSFRTGSTTGELFF	TRBV6-6	TRBJ2-2
CASTHSGTGMYNEQFF	TRBV7-9	TRBJ2-1
CASSLGGVPNTGELFF	TRBV5-1	TRBJ2-2
CASRIGGGLYNEQFF	TRBV3-1	TRBJ2-1
CASSQDPPIQGKIVYGCTF	TRBV4-3	TRBJ1-2
CASSPKENEQYF	TRBV18	TRBJ2-7
CACGRNSPGANVLTF	TRBV7-3	TRBJ2-6
CASSLDPANKAYEQYF	TRBV5-1	TRBJ2-7
CASSWHRQETQYF	TRBV2	TRBJ2-5
CASSYRGANYGYTF	TRBV6-5	TRBJ1-2